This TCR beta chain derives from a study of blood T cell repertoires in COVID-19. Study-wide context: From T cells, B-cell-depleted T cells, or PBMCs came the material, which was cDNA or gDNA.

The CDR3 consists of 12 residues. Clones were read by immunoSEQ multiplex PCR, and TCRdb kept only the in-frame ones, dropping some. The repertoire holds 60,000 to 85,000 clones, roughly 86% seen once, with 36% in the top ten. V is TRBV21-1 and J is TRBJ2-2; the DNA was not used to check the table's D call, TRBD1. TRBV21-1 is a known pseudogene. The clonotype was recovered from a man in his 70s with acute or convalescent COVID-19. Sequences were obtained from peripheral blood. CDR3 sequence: CASSKNSGELFF. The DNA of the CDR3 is TGTGCCAGCAGCAAAAACAGCGGGGAGCTGTTTTTT.